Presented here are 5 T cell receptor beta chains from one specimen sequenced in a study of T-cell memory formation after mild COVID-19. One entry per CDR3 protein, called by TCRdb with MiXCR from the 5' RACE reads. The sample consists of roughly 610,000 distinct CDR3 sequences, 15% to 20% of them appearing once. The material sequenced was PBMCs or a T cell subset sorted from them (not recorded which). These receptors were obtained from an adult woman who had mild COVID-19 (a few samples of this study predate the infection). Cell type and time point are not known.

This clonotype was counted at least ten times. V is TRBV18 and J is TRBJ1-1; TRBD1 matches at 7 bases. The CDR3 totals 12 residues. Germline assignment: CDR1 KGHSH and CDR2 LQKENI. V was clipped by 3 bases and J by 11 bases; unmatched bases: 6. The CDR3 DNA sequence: TGTGCCAGCTCACCGATCCAGGGGGAGGCTTTCTTT. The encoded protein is CASSPIQGEAFF.

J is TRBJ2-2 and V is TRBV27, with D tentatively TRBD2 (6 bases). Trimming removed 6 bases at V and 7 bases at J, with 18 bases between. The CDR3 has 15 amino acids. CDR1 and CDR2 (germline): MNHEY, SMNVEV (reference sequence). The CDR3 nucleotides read TGTGCCAGCAGCCCTCGGGGGAGCTTCGTCGGGGAGCTGTTTTTT. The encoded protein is CASSPRGSFVGELFF.

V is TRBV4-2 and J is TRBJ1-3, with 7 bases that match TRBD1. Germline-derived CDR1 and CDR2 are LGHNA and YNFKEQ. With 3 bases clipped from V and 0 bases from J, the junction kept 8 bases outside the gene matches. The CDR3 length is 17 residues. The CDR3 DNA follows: TGTGCCAGCAGCCACGTGGGACAGCTCTACTCTGGAAACACCATATATTTT. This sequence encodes CASSHVGQLYSGNTIYF.

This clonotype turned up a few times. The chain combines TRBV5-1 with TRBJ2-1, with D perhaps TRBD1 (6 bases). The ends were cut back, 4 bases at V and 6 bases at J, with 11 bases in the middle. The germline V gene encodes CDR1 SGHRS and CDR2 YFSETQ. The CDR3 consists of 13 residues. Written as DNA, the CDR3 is TGCGCCAGCAGCGTAGGACAGTTCAATGAGCAGTTCTTC. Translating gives CASSVGQFNEQFF.

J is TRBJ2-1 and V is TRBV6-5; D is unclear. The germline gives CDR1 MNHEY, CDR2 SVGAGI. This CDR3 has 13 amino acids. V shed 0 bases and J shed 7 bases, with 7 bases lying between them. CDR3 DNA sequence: TGTGCCAGCAGTTACTCGACCGGGAATGAGCAGTTCTTC. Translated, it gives CASSYSTGNEQFF.